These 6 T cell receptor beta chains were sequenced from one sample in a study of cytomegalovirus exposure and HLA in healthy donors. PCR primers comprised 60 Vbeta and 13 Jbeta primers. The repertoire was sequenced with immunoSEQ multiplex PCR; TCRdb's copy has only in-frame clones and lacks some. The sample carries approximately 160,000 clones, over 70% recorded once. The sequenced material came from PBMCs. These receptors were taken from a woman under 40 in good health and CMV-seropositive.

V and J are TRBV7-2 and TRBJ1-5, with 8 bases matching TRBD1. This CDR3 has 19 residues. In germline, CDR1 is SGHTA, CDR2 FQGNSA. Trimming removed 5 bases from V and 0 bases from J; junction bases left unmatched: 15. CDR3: CASSTTQGATLYSNQPQHF. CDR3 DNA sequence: TGTGCCAGCAGCACAACCCAGGGGGCGACGTTGTATAGCAATCAGCCCCAGCATTTT. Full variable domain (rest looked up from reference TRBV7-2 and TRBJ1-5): GAGVSQSPSNKVTEKGKDVELRCDPISGHTALYWYRQSLGQGLEFLIYFQGNSAPDKSGLPSDRFSAERTGGSVSTLTIQRTQQEDSAVYLCASSTTQGATLYSNQPQHFGDGTRLSIL.

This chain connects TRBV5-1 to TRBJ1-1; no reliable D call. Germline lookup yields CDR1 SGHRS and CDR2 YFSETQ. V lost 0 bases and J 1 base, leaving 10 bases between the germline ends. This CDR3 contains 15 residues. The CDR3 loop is CASSLGPAANTEAFF. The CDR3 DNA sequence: TGCGCCAGCAGCTTGGGGCCGGCGGCGAACACTGAAGCTTTCTTT.

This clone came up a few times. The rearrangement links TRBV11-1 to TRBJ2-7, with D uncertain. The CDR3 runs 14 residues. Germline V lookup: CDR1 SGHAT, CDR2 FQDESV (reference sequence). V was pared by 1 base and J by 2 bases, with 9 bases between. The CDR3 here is CASSLVLVPYEQYF. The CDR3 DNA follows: TGTGCCAGCAGCTTAGTTCTCGTCCCCTACGAGCAGTACTTC.

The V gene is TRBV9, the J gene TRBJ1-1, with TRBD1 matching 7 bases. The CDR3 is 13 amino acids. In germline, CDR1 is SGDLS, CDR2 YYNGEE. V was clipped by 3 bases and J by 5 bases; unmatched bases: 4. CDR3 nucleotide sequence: TGTGCCAGCAGCGCCACAGGGGTTACTGAAGCTTTCTTT. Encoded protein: CASSATGVTEAFF.

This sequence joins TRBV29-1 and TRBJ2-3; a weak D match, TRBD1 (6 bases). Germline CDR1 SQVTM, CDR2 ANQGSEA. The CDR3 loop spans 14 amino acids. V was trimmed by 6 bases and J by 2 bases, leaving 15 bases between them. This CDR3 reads CSVASQGTTDTQYF. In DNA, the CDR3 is TGCAGCGTAGCATCACAGGGTACCACAGATACGCAGTATTTT.

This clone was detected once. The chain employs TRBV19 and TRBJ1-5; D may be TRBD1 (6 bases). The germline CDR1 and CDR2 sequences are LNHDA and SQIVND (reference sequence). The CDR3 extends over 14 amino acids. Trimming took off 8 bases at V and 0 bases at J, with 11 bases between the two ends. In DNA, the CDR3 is TGTGCCAGTCGTCAGGGGTATAGCAATCAGCCCCAGCATTTT. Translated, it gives CASRQGYSNQPQHF.